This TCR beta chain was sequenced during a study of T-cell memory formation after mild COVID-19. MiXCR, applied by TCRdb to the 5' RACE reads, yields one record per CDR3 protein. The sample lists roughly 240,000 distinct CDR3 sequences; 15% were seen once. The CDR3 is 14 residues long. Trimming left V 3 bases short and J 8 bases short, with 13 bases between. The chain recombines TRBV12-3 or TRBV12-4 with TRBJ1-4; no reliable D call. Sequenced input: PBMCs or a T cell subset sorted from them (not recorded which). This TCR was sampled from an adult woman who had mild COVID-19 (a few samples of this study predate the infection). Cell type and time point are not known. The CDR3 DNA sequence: TGTGCCAGCAGTTTTGGCGGGGTGAGGGAAAAACTGTTTTTT. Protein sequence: CASSFGGVREKLFF.